The rows below give T cell receptor beta chains drawn from one sample of a study of spatial heterogeneity in lung cancer. TCRdb called the 5' RACE reads again in MiXCR, with one record for every CDR3 protein. This repertoire shows about 36,000 distinct CDR3 sequences, around 6.9% found once; its top ten account for roughly a tenth. This specimen was PBMCs, taken at follow-up. All receptors come from a male donor with early-stage non-small cell lung cancer. Each CDR3 is given with its conserved first and last residue. The D gene is left open where the match is weak. Only some rows state a clone size, as once, few, many or a class for expanded clones.

clone size: many; V gene: TRBV4-1; D gene: .; J gene: TRBJ1-4; CDR3 DNA: TGCGCCAGCAGCCAAGTTGACACGGGGCCGATCAAGCGACTGTTTTTT; CDR3 protein: CASSQVDTGPIKRLFF
clone size: few; V gene: TRBV30; D gene: .; J gene: TRBJ1-1; CDR3 DNA: TGTGCCTTCGATAACACTGAAGCTTTCTTT; CDR3 protein: CAFDNTEAFF
clone size: medium-sized; V gene: TRBV7-6; D gene: .; J gene: TRBJ2-1; CDR3 DNA: TGTGCCAGCAGCCAATGGTCCGGGGGAAATGAGCAGTTCTTC; CDR3 protein: CASSQWSGGNEQFF
clone size: many; V gene: TRBV6-5; D gene: TRBD2; J gene: TRBJ2-1; CDR3 DNA: TGTGCCAGCAGCCGACTAGCGGGGGTCTACAATGAGCAGTTCTTC; CDR3 protein: CASSRLAGVYNEQFF
clone size: many; V gene: TRBV10-1; D gene: .; J gene: TRBJ1-3; CDR3 DNA: TGCGCCAGCAGTGAGTCGCCCGGACAGATATATGGAAACACCATATATTTT; CDR3 protein: CASSESPGQIYGNTIYF
clone size: many; V gene: TRBV5-1; D gene: .; J gene: TRBJ2-3; CDR3 DNA: TGCGCCAGCAGCCTGACCGGTACGCAGTATTTT; CDR3 protein: CASSLTGTQYF
clone size: many; V gene: TRBV5-6; D gene: .; J gene: TRBJ2-4; CDR3 DNA: TGTGCCAGCAGCTACGCCCAACCCACTCGGGACATTCAGTACTTC; CDR3 protein: CASSYAQPTRDIQYF
clone size: many; V gene: TRBV7-2; D gene: .; J gene: TRBJ1-2; CDR3 DNA: TGTGCCAGCAGCTTAGCGGACGGCCCCTATGGCTACACCTTC; CDR3 protein: CASSLADGPYGYTF
clone size: few; V gene: TRBV5-6; D gene: .; J gene: TRBJ1-2; CDR3 DNA: TGTGCCAGCAGCCCGTCCGGTGGTGGCTACACCTTC; CDR3 protein: CASSPSGGGYTF
clone size: many; V gene: TRBV4-1; D gene: TRBD2; J gene: TRBJ2-1; CDR3 DNA: TGCGCCAGCAGCCAGGAATCAACGGGGGGACTGCAGTTCTTC; CDR3 protein: CASSQESTGGLQFF
clone size: many; V gene: TRBV6-1; D gene: .; J gene: TRBJ2-7; CDR3 DNA: TGTGCCAGCAGTACGGAATTGGGGAGCTACTACGAGCAGTACTTC; CDR3 protein: CASSTELGSYYEQYF
clone size: few; V gene: TRBV18; D gene: .; J gene: TRBJ1-1; CDR3 DNA: TGTGCCAGCTCACCTTCGACCACTGAAGCTTTCTTT; CDR3 protein: CASSPSTTEAFF
clone size: many; V gene: TRBV12-3/TRBV12-4; D gene: .; J gene: TRBJ2-3; CDR3 DNA: TGTGCCAGCAGTTTCTTGAGGGGGGCAGATACGCAGTATTTT; CDR3 protein: CASSFLRGADTQYF
clone size: .; V gene: TRBV7-9; D gene: TRBD1; J gene: TRBJ2-3; CDR3 DNA: TGTGCCAGCAGCTTAAGGGCAGGGGGACCCACAGATACGCAGTATTTT; CDR3 protein: CASSLRAGGPTDTQYF
clone size: few; V gene: TRBV6-1; D gene: .; J gene: TRBJ1-1; CDR3 DNA: TGTGCCAGCAGTGAATTAGGGTTGTCTGAAGCTTTCTTT; CDR3 protein: CASSELGLSEAFF
clone size: few; V gene: TRBV3-1; D gene: .; J gene: TRBJ1-2; CDR3 DNA: TGTGCCAGCAGCCAAGTGGAAAGAAACTATGGCTACACCTTC; CDR3 protein: CASSQVERNYGYTF
clone size: many; V gene: TRBV30; D gene: .; J gene: TRBJ1-5; CDR3 DNA: TGTGCCTGGGGTTCCGGGGAGTATAGCAATCAGCCCCAGCATTTT; CDR3 protein: CAWGSGEYSNQPQHF
clone size: many; V gene: TRBV7-9; D gene: .; J gene: TRBJ1-2; CDR3 DNA: TGTGCCAGCAGCTTAGCGGACGGGACTAACTATGGCTACACCTTC; CDR3 protein: CASSLADGTNYGYTF